A single sample gave rise to the 29 T cell receptor beta chains below, sequenced in a study of T cells after yellow fever vaccination. MiXCR was run by TCRdb on the 5' RACE reads, yielding one entry per CDR3 protein. The repertoire consists of roughly 400,000 distinct CDR3 sequences, with over 15% occurring once and the leading ten covering about 18%. This specimen consisted of PBMCs, obtained before the yellow fever booster vaccination. These receptors were obtained from a man between 18 and 29 years old who received the YFV17D yellow fever vaccine.

This clonotype was found a few times. The rearrangement links TRBV12-3 or TRBV12-4 to TRBJ1-1; 7 bases align to TRBD1. The CDR3 runs to 14 residues. V trimming: 6 bases; J trimming: 1 base; junction bases outside the gene matches: 5. CDR3 loop: CASSRGQRNTEAFF. The CDR3 coding sequence is TGTGCCAGCAGCCGGGGACAGCGGAACACTGAAGCTTTCTTT.

The V gene is TRBV7-3, the J gene TRBJ2-5, with 7 positions matching TRBD2. V dropped 4 bases and J dropped 5; count of bases not matched to a gene: 4. The CDR3 is 13 amino acids. The V gene's germline CDR1 is SGHTA and CDR2 FQGTGA. CDR3 nucleotides: TGTGCCAGCAGCTCCCGAGCGGGGGAGACCCAGTACTTC. This encodes CASSSRAGETQYF.

The sample holds a few counts of this clonotype. The rearrangement links TRBV7-2 to TRBJ2-3; D unresolved. V was shortened by 4 bases and J by 0 bases, with 14 bases between the two germline ends. CDR3 length: 16 amino acids. Germline CDR1 is SGHTA and CDR2 is FQGNSA. The CDR3 spells CASSSLLQASTDTQYF. The CDR3 DNA is TGTGCCAGCAGCTCGCTCCTACAAGCTAGCACAGATACGCAGTATTTT.

This clonotype was seen more than once but under ten times. V and J are TRBV10-3 and TRBJ1-1, with D possibly matching TRBD1 (6 bases). Looked up from germline, CDR1 is ENHRY and CDR2 is SYGVKD. V was shortened by 9 bases and J by 1 base, with 9 bases between the two germline ends. The CDR3 runs to 12 residues. The CDR3 protein is CAMAGQNTEAFF. CDR3 DNA sequence: TGTGCCATGGCGGGACAGAACACTGAAGCTTTCTTT.

This clonotype has just a few counts. The chain carries TRBV20-1 and TRBJ2-5; the D gene is possibly TRBD1 (5 bases). The germline gives CDR1 DFQATT, CDR2 SNEGSKA (reference sequence). The V gene lost 5 bases and the J gene lost 2 bases, with 15 bases spanning the gap. The CDR3 extends over 14 amino acids. CDR3 in DNA: TGCAGTGCTCGTGCTGGGGCTGCTCAAGAGACCCAGTACTTC. Translating it yields CSARAGAAQETQYF.

This clonotype was picked up a small number of times. The chain combines TRBV7-2 with TRBJ2-1; 10 positions agree with TRBD2. Germline V gene data show CDR1 as SGHTA and CDR2 as FQGNSA. The CDR3 contains 18 residues. V gave up 2 bases and J gave up 1 base; unmatched junction bases: 8. Here the CDR3 DNA reads TGTGCCAGCAGCTTACAGAGTAGCGGGGGGCCTTCCTACAATGAGCAGTTCTTC. Translated: CASSLQSSGGPSYNEQFF.

This chain connects TRBV18 to TRBJ2-1, with a possible D match to TRBD1 (5 bases). Trimming pared 4 bases from V and 2 bases from J, leaving 21 bases between. CDR3 length: 18 amino acids. CDR1 is KGHSH, CDR2 LQKENI, per germline. CDR3: CASSQGPGSPVAYNEQFF. In DNA form, the CDR3 reads TGTGCCAGCTCACAGGGTCCAGGGTCCCCTGTTGCCTACAATGAGCAGTTCTTC.

V usage is TRBV4-3 and J usage is TRBJ2-1; D not certain. This CDR3 comprises 15 residues. Germline CDR1 reads LGHNA; CDR2 reads YSLEER. The germline V and J ends were trimmed by 2 bases and 7 bases, with 15 bases remaining between them. The CDR3 DNA reads TGCGCCAGCAGCCAACTCAGCTCGACCGAGAATGAGCAGTTCTTC. Its protein product is CASSQLSSTENEQFF.

The rearrangement uses TRBV4-2 and TRBJ1-4; no clear D. The V end lost 0 bases, the J end lost 17 bases, and 22 bases lay between the germline ends. CDR3 size: 15 residues. Per the germline V gene, CDR1 is LGHNA and CDR2 is YNFKEQ. CDR3 protein: CASSQDPGRLTNFFF. In DNA, the CDR3 is TGTGCCAGCAGCCAAGATCCGGGGAGACTAACCAATTTTTTTTTT.

V gene TRBV5-1 combines with J gene TRBJ1-1, with TRBD1 matching 8 bases. CDR3 size: 15 residues. V lost 4 bases and J lost 5; bases outside the gene matches: 10. Germline lookup yields CDR1 SGHRS and CDR2 YFSETQ. CDR3 DNA sequence: TGCGCCAGCAGCACGTCTGGACAGGGAGAGACTGAAGCTTTCTTT. This gives the protein CASSTSGQGETEAFF.

J is TRBJ1-5 and V is TRBV19; a possible D gene is TRBD1 (6 bases). The CDR3 has 13 residues. Trimming left V 8 bases short and J 0 bases short, with 8 bases between. Per the germline V gene, CDR1 is LNHDA and CDR2 is SQIVND (reference sequence). The CDR3 sequence: CASADSSNQPQHF. For the CDR3, the DNA is TGTGCCAGTGCGGACAGTAGCAATCAGCCCCAGCATTTT. The full variable domain, in which reference TRBV19 and TRBJ1-5 provide the parts outside the CDR3, is DGGITQSPKYLFRKEGQNVTLSCEQNLNHDAMYWYRQDPGQGLRLIYYSQIVNDFQKGDIAEGYSVSREKKESFPLTVTSAQKNPTAFYLCASADSSNQPQHFGDGTRLSIL.

The sample holds a few counts of this clonotype. This chain connects TRBV20-1 to TRBJ2-1; possibly TRBD1 or TRBD2 for D (6 bases each). CDR1 is DFQATT and CDR2 is SNEGSKA in the germline V gene (reference sequence). V lost 6 bases to trimming and J lost 5 bases, with 14 bases between them. This CDR3 contains 13 residues. The CDR3 loop is CSAGRGVDNEQFF. Written as DNA, the CDR3 is TGCAGTGCCGGAAGGGGGGTAGACAATGAGCAGTTCTTC.

V and J are TRBV5-5 and TRBJ1-3; maybe TRBD1 (5 bases). Germline CDR1 and CDR2: SGHKS and YYEKEE (reference sequence). V shed 0 bases and J shed 5 bases, with 12 bases lying between them. CDR3 length equals 15 residues. In DNA form, the CDR3 reads TGTGCCAGCAGCTTGGGAGGGGATATACGAAACACCATATATTTT. Translation gives CASSLGGDIRNTIYF. Combining the CDR3 with reference TRBV5-5 and TRBJ1-3 gives the whole variable domain DAGVTQSPTHLIKTRGQQVTLRCSPISGHKSVSWYQQVLGQGPQFIFQYYEKEERGRGNFPDRFSARQFPNYSSELNVNALLLGDSALYLCASSLGGDIRNTIYFGEGSWLTVV.

This clonotype appeared once. The chain combines TRBV7-3 with TRBJ1-5, with a weak D call TRBD1 (5 bases). Germline values: CDR1 SGHTA, CDR2 FQGTGA. This CDR3 is 21 amino acids long. V lost 8 bases to trimming and J lost 6 bases, with 38 bases between them. CDR3 sequence reads: CASYVIRAGHTWMGSAQPQHF. CDR3 bases: TGTGCCAGCTACGTAATCCGGGCGGGGCACACCTGGATGGGTAGTGCTCAGCCCCAGCATTTT.

This sequence joins TRBV4-1 and TRBJ2-7, with no clear D. From germline, CDR1 is MGHRA and CDR2 YSYEKL. Between the trimmed V and J ends, which lost 1 base and 0 bases, there was a span of 7 bases. The CDR3 loop spans 14 amino acids. The CDR3 DNA is TGCGCCAGCAGCCAAGGTCCAGACTCCTACGAGCAGTACGTC. Its protein is CASSQGPDSYEQYV.

This clonotype occurred a few times. Relative to the germline gene, one junction end is altered; a read error may explain this. This chain connects TRBV20-1 to TRBJ1-2, with no clear D. CDR1 and CDR2 from the germline V gene are DFQATT and SNEGSKA (reference sequence). The CDR3 extends over 13 amino acids. The CDR3 nucleotides are TGCAGTGCTGGAGAGCAGTCCTTCAATGGCTACACCTTC. The encoded protein is CSAGEQSFNGYTF.

The chain combines TRBV6-2 or TRBV6-3 with TRBJ2-5; either TRBD1 or TRBD2 may fit D (5 bases each). Germline V gives CDR1 MNHEY, CDR2 SVGEGT. CDR3 length: 14 amino acids. V was shortened by 7 bases and J by 7 bases, with 19 bases between the two germline ends. The CDR3 DNA reads TGTGCCAGCAATTTCCCGGGACCCTGGGGGACCCAGTACTTC. Protein: CASNFPGPWGTQYF.

Many counts were recorded for this clonotype. The CDR3 nucleotides are TGTGCCAGCAGCTCCGGAACAGGGTCTGGCTACACCTTC. Its translation is CASSSGTGSGYTF. The V call is TRBV11-2, the J call TRBJ1-2; perhaps TRBD1 as D (6 bases). The germline V gene encodes CDR1 SGHAT and CDR2 FQNNGV. The CDR3 has 13 amino acids. Trimming removed 4 bases at V and 7 bases at J, with 13 bases between.

The chain uses TRBV4-3 and TRBJ2-2, with D unclear. The CDR3 runs 14 residues. The V end lost 0 bases, the J end lost 6 bases, and 8 bases lay between the germline ends. Germline-derived CDR1 and CDR2 are LGHNA and YSLEER. CDR3 amino acids: CASSQESGSGELFF. CDR3 nucleotides: TGCGCCAGCAGCCAAGAATCGGGTTCCGGGGAGCTGTTTTTT.

The genes are TRBV10-2 and TRBJ2-1, with D unclear. CDR1 and CDR2 from the germline V gene are WSHSY and SAAADI. V lost 0 bases, J lost 4 bases, and 7 bases lay in between. CDR3 length equals 14 residues. Here the CDR3 DNA reads TGCGCCAGCAGTGAGTCGACTCGGTACAATGAGCAGTTCTTC. Translation gives CASSESTRYNEQFF.

This chain uses TRBV7-6 with TRBJ2-3; possibly TRBD1 or TRBD2 for D (5 bases each). Trimming stripped 6 bases from V and 2 bases from J, with 15 bases between. The CDR3 length is 15 residues. The V gene's germline CDR1 is SGHVS and CDR2 FNYEAQ. CDR3 in DNA: TGTGCCAGCAGTTCGGGGCGCGACTTCACAGATACGCAGTATTTT. Protein: CASSSGRDFTDTQYF.

This clonotype was picked up many times. This chain joins TRBV11-2 and TRBJ2-4; maybe TRBD1 (5 bases). The CDR3 is 15 amino acids. In germline, CDR1 is SGHAT, CDR2 FQNNGV. Trimming took off 0 bases at V and 0 bases at J, with 6 bases between the two ends. The DNA of the CDR3 is TGTGCCAGCAGCTTAGATGGGGCAGCCAAAAACATTCAGTACTTC. Translating gives CASSLDGAAKNIQYF.

The chain carries TRBV29-1 and TRBJ1-1; D is undetermined. The CDR3 sequence is 14 residues long. Germline V gene sequence: CDR1 SQVTM, CDR2 ANQGSEA. V was trimmed by 1 base and J by 1 base, leaving 10 bases between them. The CDR3 bases are TGCAGCGTTGAAGGGGCCTGGACGAACACTGAAGCTTTCTTT. It is translated as CSVEGAWTNTEAFF.

This clonotype appeared once. The rearrangement joins TRBV18 to TRBJ1-6, with D perhaps matching TRBD1 (5 bases). Trimming took 6 bases from V and 7 from J, leaving 19 bases between them. The CDR3 is made up of 16 amino acids. CDR1 and CDR2 (germline): KGHSH, LQKENI. The CDR3 nucleotides read TGTGCCAGCTCCAAGCGGCTTACGACAGAAAATTCACCCCTCCACTTT. Its protein is CASSKRLTTENSPLHF. Based on the CDR3 plus reference TRBV18 and TRBJ1-6, the full variable domain is NAGVMQNPRHLVRRRGQEARLRCSPMKGHSHVYWYRQLPEEGLKFMVYLQKENIIDESGMPKERFSAEFPKEGPSILRIQQVVRGDSAAYFCASSKRLTTENSPLHFGNGTRLTVT.

This clonotype occurred a few times. The rearrangement uses TRBV28 and TRBJ2-7; D ambiguous. Looked up from germline, CDR1 is MDHEN and CDR2 is SYDVKM. This CDR3 is built from 13 residues. V lost 5 bases to trimming and J lost 2 bases, with 10 bases between them. The CDR3 protein is CASSPPEPYEQYV. The DNA for the CDR3 is TGTGCCAGCAGTCCTCCCGAGCCCTACGAGCAGTACGTC.

This clonotype has a handful of counts. The V call is TRBV6-5, the J call TRBJ1-2, with TRBD1 identical over 7 bases. With 6 bases clipped from V and 8 bases from J, the junction kept 9 bases outside the gene matches. Per germline, CDR1 MNHEY and CDR2 SVGAGI. The CDR3 consists of 13 residues. The CDR3 region is CASRSTGVGGYTF. CDR3 bases: TGTGCCAGCAGGAGCACAGGGGTCGGCGGCTACACCTTC.

This clonotype was counted between two and nine times. The CDR3 protein is CASSLGVLGQGSQYF. CDR3 coding DNA: TGTGCCAGCAGTTTAGGGGTGTTGGGACAGGGGAGCCAGTACTTC. The chain recombines TRBV12-3 or TRBV12-4 with TRBJ2-5, with 10 nucleotides matching TRBD1. The CDR3 covers 15 residues. V trimming: 1 base; J trimming: 10 bases; junction bases outside the gene matches: 9.

The rearrangement uses TRBV28 and TRBJ2-2; no reliable D call. Between the trimmed V and J ends, which lost 2 bases and 1 base, there was a span of 8 bases. The length of the CDR3 is 15 residues. Germline CDR1 and CDR2: MDHEN and SYDVKM. Written as DNA, the CDR3 is TGTGCCAGCAGTTTAGGTTTGGGGAACACCGGGGAGCTGTTTTTT. It encodes CASSLGLGNTGELFF.

This clonotype was counted only a few times. This chain links TRBV2 with TRBJ2-7; no clear D gene. Germline CDR1 reads SNHLY; CDR2 reads FYNNEI. Trimming stripped 0 bases from V and 3 bases from J, with 6 bases between. The CDR3 is 13 amino acids. The CDR3 bases are TGTGCCAGCAGTGAAGCTCCAGGCTACGAGCAGTACGTC. It yields the protein CASSEAPGYEQYV.